The 27 T cell receptor beta chains in this list originate from one sample, sequenced in a study of blood T cell repertoires in COVID-19 (dated by TCRdb to between 2020 and 2021). Receptors were amplified or captured by the immunoSEQ multiplex PCR assay. Sourced from immuneACCESS, this table was stored by TCRdb with only in-frame sequences that have V and J called. A share of the clones is absent; for the studies checked, an unresolved V gene accounts for under half, and the remainder has no known explanation. Recorded for this sample are about 490,000 clones; over 75% of them occurred a single time. The leading ten clones occupy approximately 2.9% of the sample. Sequencing was carried out using peripheral blood. These receptors were collected from a human donor in a cohort sampled during active COVID-19.

The rearrangement joins TRBV19 to TRBJ1-5, with TRBD1 identical over 7 bases. With 7 bases clipped from V and 10 bases from J, the junction kept 13 bases outside the gene matches. There are 14 residues in the CDR3. Germline CDR1 is LNHDA and CDR2 is SQIVND (reference sequence). The CDR3 nucleotides are TGTGCCAGTAACCCCGGGACAGCCAACCCCCCCCAGCATTTT. Translated, it gives CASNPGTANPPQHF.

The chain uses TRBV29-1 and TRBJ1-4; tentative D call: TRBD1 (6 bases). The V end lost 6 bases, the J end lost 4 bases, and 15 bases lay between the germline ends. The CDR3 is 14 amino acids. From germline, CDR1 is SQVTM and CDR2 ANQGSEA. Written as DNA, the CDR3 is TGCAGCGTCTGTTTGACAGGTTTTAATGAAAAACTGTTTTTT. It translates to CSVCLTGFNEKLFF.

As concerns this clone: This same CDR3 is encoded by further DNA sequences in the sample. The chain combines TRBV28 with TRBJ1-2, with TRBD1 matching over 7 bases. J was trimmed by 2 bases and V by 5 bases; bases with no gene match: 5. In germline, CDR1 is MDHEN, CDR2 SYDVKM. This CDR3 has 14 residues. CDR3 in DNA: TGTGCCAGCAGTCCGCCGGGACAGAACTATGGCTACACCTTC. The encoded protein is CASSPPGQNYGYTF.

The gene calls are TRBV28 and TRBJ1-1; D gene uncertain. The length of the CDR3 is 15 residues. V was pared by 5 bases and J by 10 bases, with 23 bases between. The V gene's germline CDR1 is MDHEN and CDR2 SYDVKM. In DNA form, the CDR3 reads TGTGCCAGCAGTCCTACGCCCGTGGGAGAAGGGCGAGCTTTCTTT. Its translation is CASSPTPVGEGRAFF. Full variable domain (outside the CDR3, taken from reference TRBV28 and TRBJ1-1): DVKVTQSSRYLVKRTGEKVFLECVQDMDHENMFWYRQDPGLGLRLIYFSYDVKMKEKGDIPEGYSVSREKKERFSLILESASTNQTSMYLCASSPTPVGEGRAFFGQGTRLTVV.

The chain combines TRBV7-3 with TRBJ1-6; D perhaps matches TRBD1 (5 bases). CDR1 and CDR2 (germline): SGHTA, FQGTGA. The V end was cut by 5 bases, the J end by 3 bases, with 8 bases between. This CDR3 has 14 residues. The CDR3 region has the DNA TGTGCCAGCAGCCCGGGGGACTATAATTCACCCCTCCACTTT. This translates into CASSPGDYNSPLHF.

The rearrangement joins TRBV12-3 or TRBV12-4 to TRBJ2-5; possibly TRBD2 for D (6 bases). Trimming removed 5 bases from V and 3 bases from J, with 10 bases in between. The CDR3 length is 13 residues. The CDR3 loop is CASSLGGKETQYF. CDR3 nucleotides: TGTGCCAGCAGTCTCGGAGGGAAAGAGACCCAGTACTTC.

This clone was seen once. The chain uses TRBV10-2 and TRBJ2-1; TRBD2 agrees at 11 bases. The CDR3 extends over 15 amino acids. Trimming removed 8 bases from V and 5 bases from J; junction bases left unmatched: 8. Germline CDR1 is WSHSY and CDR2 is SAAADI. Here the CDR3 reads CASGTSGHINNEQFF. The CDR3 DNA sequence: TGCGCCAGCGGGACTAGCGGACATATAAACAATGAGCAGTTCTTC.

The chain combines TRBV28 with TRBJ1-3; a possible D gene is TRBD1 (5 bases). Trimming removed 3 bases at V and 4 bases at J, with 13 bases between. Germline CDR1 MDHEN, CDR2 SYDVKM. The length of the CDR3 is 15 residues. This CDR3 is CASSLARAAGNTIYF. Written as DNA, the CDR3 is TGTGCCAGCAGTTTGGCCAGGGCAGCGGGAAACACCATATATTTT. The complete variable domain, with remaining parts taken from reference TRBV28 and TRBJ1-3, reads DVKVTQSSRYLVKRTGEKVFLECVQDMDHENMFWYRQDPGLGLRLIYFSYDVKMKEKGDIPEGYSVSREKKERFSLILESASTNQTSMYLCASSLARAAGNTIYFGEGSWLTVV.

V gene TRBV2 combines with J gene TRBJ1-2, with D perhaps matching TRBD1 (6 bases). The V and J ends lost 0 bases and 7 bases respectively, with 12 bases between them. The CDR3 consists of 14 residues. Germline CDR1 reads SNHLY; CDR2 reads FYNNEI. CDR3 loop: CASSEAVRGVGYTF. The CDR3 DNA follows: TGTGCCAGCAGTGAAGCTGTCAGGGGTGTTGGCTACACCTTC.

The CDR3 sequence: CASSPRTTQVEQYF. CDR3 nucleotide sequence: TGCGCCAGCAGCCCGAGGACTACCCAGGTCGAGCAGTACTTC. The chain is built from TRBV5-1 and TRBJ2-7; possible D gene TRBD2, 6 bases. With 4 bases removed from V and 6 bases from J, the gap between germline ends came to 17 bases. Germline V gives CDR1 SGHRS, CDR2 YFSETQ. There are 14 residues in the CDR3.

This chain links TRBV29-1 with TRBJ2-7; the match to TRBD1 covers 7 bases. CDR1 and CDR2 (germline): SQVTM, ANQGSEA. Losses at the gene ends were 5 bases for V and 5 bases for J; bases not matched to a gene: 6. The CDR3 contains 12 residues. CDR3 protein: CSVSTGKNEQYF. The CDR3 region has the DNA TGCAGCGTTTCGACAGGGAAGAACGAGCAGTACTTC.

The chain links TRBV24-1 to TRBJ2-1; no clear D gene. CDR3 length equals 15 residues. Germline-derived CDR1 and CDR2 are KGHDR and SFDVKD. Trimming cost V 3 bases and J 6 bases, with 14 bases left between them. For the CDR3, the DNA is TGTGCCACCAGTGATAATCGGGTTCGGAGCAATGAGCAGTTCTTC. Its translation: CATSDNRVRSNEQFF.

This chain connects TRBV3-1 (or the pseudogene TRBV3-2) to TRBJ2-7; 7 nucleotides line up with TRBD2. From germline, CDR1 is LGHDT and CDR2 YNNKEL (reference sequence). The CDR3 loop spans 15 amino acids. V lost 3 bases to trimming and J lost 6 bases; unmatched junction nucleotides: 11. The chain's CDR3 is CASSQGGTRPGEQYF. The CDR3 bases are TGTGCCAGCAGCCAGGGGGGGACTCGACCGGGCGAGCAGTACTTC.

The V call is TRBV5-1, the J call TRBJ2-1, with 13 bases that match TRBD2. The CDR3 consists of 15 residues. The V gene's germline CDR1 is SGHRS and CDR2 YFSETQ. With V trimmed by 6 bases and J by 6 bases, 6 bases remained unmatched. The CDR3 region has the DNA TGCGCCAGCAACGTCAGACTAGCGGGAGGCAATGAGCAGTTCTTC. Amino acid sequence: CASNVRLAGGNEQFF.

V gene TRBV29-1 combines with J gene TRBJ2-1; 12 bases are a match to TRBD2. This CDR3 is 14 amino acids long. J lost 8 bases, V lost 4 bases, and 6 bases had no gene match. Germline loops: CDR1 SQVTM, CDR2 ANQGSEA. The CDR3 is CSVVRSSGGDEQFF. The CDR3 coding sequence is TGCAGCGTTGTTAGGTCTAGCGGGGGGGATGAGCAGTTCTTC.

The rearrangement links TRBV4-2 to TRBJ2-7, with TRBD1 matching 9 bases. V dropped 0 bases and J dropped 2; count of bases not matched to a gene: 11. In germline, CDR1 is LGHNA, CDR2 YNFKEQ. CDR3 size: 18 residues. The CDR3 sequence: CASSQDRTGADRAYEQYF. The CDR3 nucleotides read TGTGCCAGCAGCCAAGATAGGACAGGGGCGGATAGGGCCTACGAGCAGTACTTC.

The J gene is TRBJ1-5, the V gene TRBV7-8, with TRBD1 identical over 9 bases. Germline V CDR1 and CDR2: SGHVS, FQNEAQ. V shed 2 bases, J shed 7 bases, and the junction held 12 bases outside the gene matches. This CDR3 has 17 amino acids. This CDR3 reads CASSLRAQGAIYQPQHF. The CDR3 region has the DNA TGTGCCAGCAGCTTAAGGGCACAGGGGGCGATATACCAGCCCCAGCATTTT.

This clone was found a few times. The chain is built from TRBV3-1 (or the pseudogene TRBV3-2) and TRBJ2-2; 10 bases match TRBD1. There are 16 residues in the CDR3. V lost 3 bases, J lost 6 bases, and 7 bases stayed unmatched. The germline V gene encodes CDR1 LGHDT and CDR2 YNNKEL (reference sequence). CDR3 sequence reads: CASSHRDRGLAGELFF. The CDR3 DNA follows: TGTGCCAGCAGCCACCGGGACAGGGGACTTGCCGGGGAGCTGTTTTTT.

V usage is TRBV5-5 and J usage is TRBJ2-7; D is undetermined. With 0 bases removed from V and 0 bases from J, the gap between germline ends came to 7 bases. The CDR3 spans 14 residues. From germline, CDR1 is SGHKS and CDR2 YYEKEE (reference sequence). The CDR3 sequence is CASSLVFSSYEQYF. The CDR3 DNA reads TGTGCCAGCAGCTTGGTCTTTAGCTCCTACGAGCAGTACTTC.

As concerns this clone: Other DNA sequences of this sample code for an identical CDR3. The V call is TRBV29-1, the J call TRBJ1-6; D unresolved. CDR3 length: 13 residues. CDR1 is SQVTM, CDR2 ANQGSEA, per germline. Trimming shortened V by 5 bases and J by 10 bases, and 15 bases separated the two germline ends. The CDR3 sequence: CSVRTGGDSPLHF. The CDR3 region has the DNA TGCAGCGTTAGGACTGGAGGAGACTCACCCCTCCACTTT. Looking up the rest from reference TRBV29-1 and TRBJ1-6 gives the full variable domain: SAVISQKPSRDICQRGTSLTIQCQVDSQVTMMFWYRQQPGQSLTLIATANQGSEATYESGFVIDKFPISRPNLTFSTLTVSNMSPEDSSIYLCSVRTGGDSPLHFGNGTRLTVT.

The chain combines TRBV11-2 with TRBJ1-2; 7 bases line up with TRBD1. The J segment lost 6 bases and the V segment lost 3 bases, leaving 7 bases of the junction unmatched. In germline, CDR1 is SGHAT, CDR2 FQNNGV. This CDR3 contains 14 residues. CDR3 region: CASSFGQGVHGYTF. CDR3 DNA: TGTGCCAGCAGCTTCGGTCAGGGGGTTCATGGCTACACCTTC.

This chain uses TRBV7-3 with TRBJ2-3, with D tentatively TRBD1 (6 bases). The CDR3 is made up of 14 amino acids. Trimming shortened V by 4 bases and J by 6 bases, and 14 bases separated the two germline ends. Germline V gene data show CDR1 as SGHTA and CDR2 as FQGTGA. The CDR3, as DNA: TGTGCCAGCAGCTCGCGGACAGAGCGGGATACGCAGTATTTT. It translates to CASSSRTERDTQYF.

This chain links TRBV11-3 with TRBJ1-2; D not certain. This CDR3 spans 13 amino acids. Germline V gene data show CDR1 as SGHNT and CDR2 as YENEEA. Trimming pared 3 bases from V and 13 bases from J, leaving 18 bases between. Here the CDR3 reads CASSFTLVLVRTF. The CDR3 DNA sequence: TGTGCCAGCAGCTTCACTTTGGTGTTAGTGCGCACCTTC.

The sample holds a few counts of this clone. The rearrangement uses TRBV10-1 and TRBJ1-2; D is unresolved. Germline V gene lookup returns CDR1 WNHNN and CDR2 SYGVQD (reference sequence). V was clipped by 6 bases and J by 5 bases, with 7 bases between them. The CDR3 sequence is 11 residues long. This CDR3 is CASRALYGYTF. Written as DNA, the CDR3 is TGCGCCAGCAGAGCCTTATATGGCTACACCTTC.

The chain uses TRBV6-5 and TRBJ1-2; the D gene is possibly TRBD1 (6 bases). The CDR3 sequence is 15 residues long. Germline loops: CDR1 MNHEY, CDR2 SVGAGI. Trimming stripped 5 bases from V and 0 bases from J, with 13 bases between. The CDR3 DNA reads TGTGCCAGCAGTCGGACAGCGACTTCTAACTATGGCTACACCTTC. It specifies CASSRTATSNYGYTF.

The gene calls are TRBV2 and TRBJ1-4; no clear D gene. CDR3 size: 14 residues. V was trimmed by 5 bases and J by 2 bases, leaving 9 bases between them. Germline lookup yields CDR1 SNHLY and CDR2 FYNNEI. The CDR3 loop is CASSSMQTNEKLFF. The CDR3, as DNA: TGTGCCAGCAGTTCAATGCAGACTAATGAAAAACTGTTTTTT. The full variable domain, rest sourced from reference TRBV2 and TRBJ1-4, is EPEVTQTPSHQVTQMGQEVILRCVPISNHLYFYWYRQILGQKVEFLVSFYNNEISEKSEIFDDQFSVERPDGSNFTLKIRSTKLEDSAMYFCASSSMQTNEKLFFGSGTQLSVL.

This chain connects TRBV20-1 to TRBJ2-7; no reliable D call. CDR1 is DFQATT, CDR2 SNEGSKA, per germline (reference sequence). The CDR3 is made up of 11 amino acids. The V and J ends lost 0 bases and 4 bases respectively, with 4 bases between them. In nucleotides, the CDR3 is TGCAGTGCTAGAGACCTGTACGAGCAGTACTTC. This translates into CSARDLYEQYF.